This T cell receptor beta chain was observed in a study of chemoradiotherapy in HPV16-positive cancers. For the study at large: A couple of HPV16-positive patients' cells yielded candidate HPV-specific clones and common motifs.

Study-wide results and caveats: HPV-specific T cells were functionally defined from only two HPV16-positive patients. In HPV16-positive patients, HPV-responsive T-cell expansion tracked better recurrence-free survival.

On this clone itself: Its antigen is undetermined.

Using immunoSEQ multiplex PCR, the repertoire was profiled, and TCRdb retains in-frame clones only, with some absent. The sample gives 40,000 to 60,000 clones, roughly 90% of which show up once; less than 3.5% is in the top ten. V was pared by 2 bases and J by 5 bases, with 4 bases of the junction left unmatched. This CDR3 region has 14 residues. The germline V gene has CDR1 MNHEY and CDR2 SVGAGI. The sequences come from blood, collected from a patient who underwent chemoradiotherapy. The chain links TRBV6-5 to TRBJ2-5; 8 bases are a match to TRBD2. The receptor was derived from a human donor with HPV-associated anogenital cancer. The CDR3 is CASSYAGGWETQYF. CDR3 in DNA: TGTGCCAGCAGTTACGCGGGGGGTTGGGAGACCCAGTACTTC.